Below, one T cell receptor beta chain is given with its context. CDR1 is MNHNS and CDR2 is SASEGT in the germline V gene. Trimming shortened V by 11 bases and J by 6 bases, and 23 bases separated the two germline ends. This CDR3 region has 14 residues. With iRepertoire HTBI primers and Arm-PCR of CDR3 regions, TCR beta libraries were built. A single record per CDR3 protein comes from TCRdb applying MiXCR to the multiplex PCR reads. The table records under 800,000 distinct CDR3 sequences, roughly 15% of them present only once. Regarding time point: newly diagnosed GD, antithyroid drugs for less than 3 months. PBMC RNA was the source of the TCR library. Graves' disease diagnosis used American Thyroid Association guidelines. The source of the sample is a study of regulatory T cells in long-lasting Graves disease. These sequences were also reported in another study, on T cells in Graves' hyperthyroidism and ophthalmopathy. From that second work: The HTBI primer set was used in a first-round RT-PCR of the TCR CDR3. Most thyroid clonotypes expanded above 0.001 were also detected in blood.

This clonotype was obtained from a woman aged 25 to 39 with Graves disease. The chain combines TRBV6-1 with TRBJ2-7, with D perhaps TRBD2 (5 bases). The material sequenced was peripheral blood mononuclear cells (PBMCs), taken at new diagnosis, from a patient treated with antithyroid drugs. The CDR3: CACGRGMYLLEQYF. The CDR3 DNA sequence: TGTGCCTGCGGCCGGGGAATGTACTTGCTCGAGCAGTACTTC.